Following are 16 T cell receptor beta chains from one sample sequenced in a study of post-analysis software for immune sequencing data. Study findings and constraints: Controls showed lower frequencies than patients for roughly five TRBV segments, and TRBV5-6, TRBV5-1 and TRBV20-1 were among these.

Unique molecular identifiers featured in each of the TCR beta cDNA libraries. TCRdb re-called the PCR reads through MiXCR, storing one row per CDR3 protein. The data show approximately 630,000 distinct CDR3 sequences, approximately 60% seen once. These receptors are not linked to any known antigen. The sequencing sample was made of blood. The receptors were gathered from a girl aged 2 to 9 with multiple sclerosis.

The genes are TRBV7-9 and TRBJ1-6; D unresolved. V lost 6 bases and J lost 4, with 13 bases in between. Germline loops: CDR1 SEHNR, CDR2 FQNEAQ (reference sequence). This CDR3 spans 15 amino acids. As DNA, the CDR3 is TGTGCCAGCAGTACGGGAGGGCGGTATAATTCACCCCTCCACTTT. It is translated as CASSTGGRYNSPLHF.

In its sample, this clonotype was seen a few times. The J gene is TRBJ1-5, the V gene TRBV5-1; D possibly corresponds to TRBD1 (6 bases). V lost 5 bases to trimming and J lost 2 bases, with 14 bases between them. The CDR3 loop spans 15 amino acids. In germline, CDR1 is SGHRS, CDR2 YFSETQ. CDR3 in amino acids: CASRLTGNGNQPQHF. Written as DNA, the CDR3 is TGCGCCAGCAGACTTACAGGGAATGGCAATCAGCCCCAGCATTTT.

The CDR3 DNA is TGCAGCGTTGAGGGGACAGAGTATGGCTACACCTTC. It encodes CSVEGTEYGYTF. The chain recombines TRBV29-1 with TRBJ1-2; TRBD1 matches at 7 bases. The V segment lost 3 bases and the J segment 5 bases; nucleotides outside the gene matches: 3. The CDR3 sequence is 12 residues long. In germline, CDR1 is SQVTM, CDR2 ANQGSEA.

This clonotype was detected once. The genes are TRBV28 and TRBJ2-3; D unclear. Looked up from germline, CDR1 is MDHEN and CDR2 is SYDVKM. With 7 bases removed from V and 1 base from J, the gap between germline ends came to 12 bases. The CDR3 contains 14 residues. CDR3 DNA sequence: TGTGCCAGCACTTCTCCTGGGGGCACAGATACGCAGTATTTT. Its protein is CASTSPGGTDTQYF.

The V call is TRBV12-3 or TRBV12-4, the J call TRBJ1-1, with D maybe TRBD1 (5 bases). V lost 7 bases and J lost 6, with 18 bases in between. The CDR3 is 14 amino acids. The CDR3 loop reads CASTPLGERSEAFF. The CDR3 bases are TGTGCCAGCACCCCCCTGGGGGAAAGGTCTGAAGCTTTCTTT.

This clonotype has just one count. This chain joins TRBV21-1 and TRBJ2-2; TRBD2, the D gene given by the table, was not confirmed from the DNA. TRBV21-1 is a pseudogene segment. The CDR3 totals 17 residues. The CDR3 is CASSKGVRRQNTGELFF. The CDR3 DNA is TGTGCCAGCAGCAAAGGGGTCCGGAGGCAGAACACCGGGGAGCTGTTTTTT.

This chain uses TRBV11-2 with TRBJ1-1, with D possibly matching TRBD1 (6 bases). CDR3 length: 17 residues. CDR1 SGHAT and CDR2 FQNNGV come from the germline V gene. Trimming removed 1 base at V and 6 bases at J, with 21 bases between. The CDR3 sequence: CASSLVFRGKGFAEAFF. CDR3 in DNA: TGTGCCAGCAGCTTAGTGTTTAGGGGGAAGGGGTTCGCTGAAGCTTTCTTT.

As DNA, the CDR3 is TGTGCCAGCAGCCGCCCACCCGGGGAGCTGTTTTTT. Its translation: CASSRPPGELFF. The chain uses TRBV7-3 and TRBJ2-2; no reliable D call. The CDR3 sequence is 12 residues long. Trimming stripped 5 bases from V and 6 bases from J, with 7 bases between. Germline loops: CDR1 SGHTA, CDR2 FQGTGA.

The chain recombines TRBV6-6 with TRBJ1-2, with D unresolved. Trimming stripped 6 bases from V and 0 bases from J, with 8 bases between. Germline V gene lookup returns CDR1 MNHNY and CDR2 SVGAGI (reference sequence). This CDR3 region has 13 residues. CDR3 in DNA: TGTGCCAGCAGGGTACTTGCTAACTATGGCTACACCTTC. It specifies CASRVLANYGYTF.

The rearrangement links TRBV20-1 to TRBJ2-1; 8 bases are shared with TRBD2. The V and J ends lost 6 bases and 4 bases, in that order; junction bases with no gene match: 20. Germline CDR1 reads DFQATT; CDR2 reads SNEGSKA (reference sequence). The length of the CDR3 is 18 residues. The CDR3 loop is CSAEGQAGAVLLYNEQFF. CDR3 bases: TGCAGTGCAGAGGGGCAAGCGGGAGCAGTCCTTCTGTACAATGAGCAGTTCTTC.

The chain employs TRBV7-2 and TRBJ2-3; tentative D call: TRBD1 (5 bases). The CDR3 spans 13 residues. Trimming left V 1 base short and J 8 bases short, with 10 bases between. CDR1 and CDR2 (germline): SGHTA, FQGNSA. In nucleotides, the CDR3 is TGTGCCAGCAGCTTAGTGGAGCAGGGTACGCAGTATTTT. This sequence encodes CASSLVEQGTQYF.

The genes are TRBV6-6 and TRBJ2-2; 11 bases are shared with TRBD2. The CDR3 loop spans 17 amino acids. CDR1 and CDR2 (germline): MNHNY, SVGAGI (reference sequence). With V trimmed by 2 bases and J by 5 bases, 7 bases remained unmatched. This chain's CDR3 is CASSYGATSGRTGELFF. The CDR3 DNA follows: TGTGCCAGCAGTTACGGTGCCACTAGCGGGAGAACCGGGGAGCTGTTTTTT.

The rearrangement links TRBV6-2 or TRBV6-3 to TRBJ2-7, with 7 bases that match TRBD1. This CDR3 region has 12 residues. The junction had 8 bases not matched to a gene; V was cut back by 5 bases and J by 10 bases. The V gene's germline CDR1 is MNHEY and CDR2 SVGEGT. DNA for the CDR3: TGTGCCAGCAGTCGACAGGGTTTGGAACAGTACTTC. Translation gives CASSRQGLEQYF.

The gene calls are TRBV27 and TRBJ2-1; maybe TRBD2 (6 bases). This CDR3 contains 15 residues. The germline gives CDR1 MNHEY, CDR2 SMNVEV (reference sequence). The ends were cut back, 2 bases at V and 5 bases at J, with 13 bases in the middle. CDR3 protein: CASSLRYGSNNEQFF. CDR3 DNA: TGTGCCAGCAGTTTAAGGTACGGGAGCAACAATGAGCAGTTCTTC.

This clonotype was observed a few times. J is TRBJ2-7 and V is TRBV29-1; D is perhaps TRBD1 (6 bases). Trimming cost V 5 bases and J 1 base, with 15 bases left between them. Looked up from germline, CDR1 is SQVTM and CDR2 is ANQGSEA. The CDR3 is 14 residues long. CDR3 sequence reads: CSVLTGQASYEQYF. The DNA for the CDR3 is TGCAGCGTTTTGACAGGCCAGGCATCCTACGAGCAGTACTTC.

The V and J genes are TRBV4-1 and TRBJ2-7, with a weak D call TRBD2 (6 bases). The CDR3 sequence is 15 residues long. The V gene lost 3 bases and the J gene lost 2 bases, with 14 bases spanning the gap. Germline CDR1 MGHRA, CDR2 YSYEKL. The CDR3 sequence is CASSQASGLTYEQYF. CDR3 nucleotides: TGCGCCAGCAGCCAGGCTTCGGGACTCACCTACGAGCAGTACTTC.